This T cell receptor (beta chain) appears in the sequencing data of a study of shared clonotypes between healthy human individuals. Looking at the study overall: Used for every donor were three CD4 naive, three CD4 memory, two CD8 naive and one CD8 memory plate. Study-level results: The study found roughly 5.3% of naive CD4 clonotypes shared across several donors.

This was a deep-level run. The protocol was immunoSEQ multiplex PCR, while the TCRdb copy is restricted to in-frame clones and leaves out a portion. The data contain nearly 1,000,000 clones, 76% of them singletons. Note on this clone: Its target is not known.

Per the germline V gene, CDR1 is SQVTM and CDR2 is ANQGSEA. The V and J ends lost 7 bases and 1 base, in that order; junction bases with no gene match: 10. The CDR3 consists of 14 residues. This clonotype was sampled from a young man in good health. Sequenced sample: memory CD4+ T cells sorted from blood. Subset indicated: CD45RA-negative fraction. V gene TRBV29-1 combines with J gene TRBJ2-7; 7 bases line up with TRBD1. This chain's CDR3 is CSGNRDSYSYEQYF. CDR3 sequence (DNA): TGCAGCGGAAATCGGGACAGCTATTCCTACGAGCAGTACTTC.